The 21 T cell receptor beta chains below come from one sample, sequenced in a study of OX40 agonist ivuxolimab in advanced cancers. TCRdb's table, derived via immunoSEQ multiplex PCR, lists solely in-frame clones and lacks some. The data hold over 70,000 clones, with roughly 89% observed a single time. Sequencing used CD4+ or CD8+ T cells sorted from blood, obtained in a trial of the OX40 agonist ivuxolimab. The origin of the receptors is an adult with an advanced solid tumor such as melanoma, head and neck, liver or kidney cancer.

The chain links TRBV19 to TRBJ2-5; 15 bases agree with TRBD2. CDR1 is LNHDA, CDR2 SQIVND, per germline (reference sequence). This CDR3 has 16 residues. V lost 3 bases, J lost 4 bases, and 3 bases stayed unmatched. The CDR3 sequence is CASSIGLAGGRETQYF. CDR3 sequence (DNA): TGTGCCAGTAGTATTGGACTAGCGGGGGGGCGAGAGACCCAGTACTTC.

The chain joins TRBV4-2 to TRBJ1-2; 7 bases align to TRBD1. The CDR3 consists of 16 residues. Per germline, CDR1 LGHNA and CDR2 YNFKEQ. J lost 3 bases, V lost 1 base, and 8 bases had no gene match. The CDR3 nucleotides read TGTGCCAGCAGCCAAGCCGGGACAGCAGAAGACTATGGCTACACCTTC. Amino acids: CASSQAGTAEDYGYTF.

The chain employs TRBV10-1 and TRBJ1-2; 7 nucleotides line up with TRBD1. The germline V gene encodes CDR1 WNHNN and CDR2 SYGVQD (reference sequence). The V gene end was trimmed by 3 bases and the J gene end by 3 bases; junction bases not matched to a gene: 16. This CDR3 has 18 residues. This CDR3 reads CASSDPWANTGEDYGYTF. The CDR3 DNA is TGCGCCAGCAGTGACCCGTGGGCAAACACAGGGGAGGACTATGGCTACACCTTC.

The chain is built from TRBV15 and TRBJ1-4, with D tentatively TRBD1 (6 bases). V lost 1 base and J lost 4, with 16 bases in between. Looked up from germline, CDR1 is LNHNV and CDR2 is YYDKDF (reference sequence). The CDR3 length is 17 residues. The CDR3 is CATSRGEGGWNNEKLFF. DNA of the CDR3: TGTGCCACCAGCAGAGGGGAGGGGGGCTGGAATAATGAAAAACTGTTTTTT.

This chain uses TRBV5-1 with TRBJ2-5; 8 nucleotides align to TRBD2. V trimming: 4 bases; J trimming: 7 bases; junction bases outside the gene matches: 12. From germline, CDR1 is SGHRS and CDR2 YFSETQ. This CDR3 is built from 15 residues. CDR3 DNA: TGCGCCAGCAGCCTCGGGACTAGGGGTGTAAGGACCCAGTACTTC. Amino acids: CASSLGTRGVRTQYF.

As for this clone: The same CDR3 arises from other DNA sequences in this sample as well. The V call is TRBV11-2, the J call TRBJ2-7, with 11 bases that match TRBD2. CDR3 size: 15 residues. Germline CDR1 SGHAT, CDR2 FQNNGV. The V segment lost 6 bases and the J segment 0 bases; nucleotides outside the gene matches: 4. The CDR3: CASSPGTSGSYEQYF. The CDR3 coding sequence is TGTGCCAGCAGTCCCGGGACTAGCGGCTCCTACGAGCAGTACTTC.

The chain employs TRBV15 and TRBJ2-1, with D possibly being TRBD2 (5 bases). Trimming left V 4 bases short and J 0 bases short, with 13 bases between. The germline gives CDR1 LNHNV, CDR2 YYDKDF (reference sequence). The length of the CDR3 is 16 residues. The CDR3 loop reads CATSTPTRGSYNEQFF. The CDR3 DNA follows: TGTGCCACCAGCACCCCCACTAGAGGCTCCTACAATGAGCAGTTCTTC. The complete variable domain, with remaining parts taken from reference TRBV15 and TRBJ2-1, reads DAMVIQNPRYQVTQFGKPVTLSCSQTLNHNVMYWYQQKSSQAPKLLFHYYDKDFNNEADTPDNFQSRRPNTSFCFLDIRSPGLGDTAMYLCATSTPTRGSYNEQFFGPGTRLTVL.

This clone was seen a single time. The V gene is TRBV29-1, the J gene TRBJ2-5; 8 nucleotides line up with TRBD1. V was clipped by 7 bases and J by 5 bases; unmatched bases: 18. From germline, CDR1 is SQVTM and CDR2 ANQGSEA. CDR3 length: 16 amino acids. CDR3 region: CSGLLLRGPLRETQYF. The CDR3, as DNA: TGCAGCGGCCTTCTCCTCAGGGGGCCTTTGAGGGAGACCCAGTACTTC.

The sample holds one count of this clone. V usage is TRBV5-5 and J usage is TRBJ1-5; no reliable D call. This CDR3 is 15 amino acids long. V was shortened by 2 bases and J by 4 bases, with 13 bases between the two germline ends. Germline V gene sequence: CDR1 SGHKS, CDR2 YYEKEE (reference sequence). CDR3 loop: CASSFAEGRNQPQHF. In DNA form, the CDR3 reads TGTGCCAGCAGCTTCGCGGAAGGGAGGAATCAGCCCCAGCATTTT.

V usage is TRBV6-1 and J usage is TRBJ2-2; TRBD1 matches at 10 bases. There are 14 residues in the CDR3. V shed 4 bases, J shed 6 bases, and the junction held 2 bases outside the gene matches. CDR1 and CDR2 from the germline V gene are MNHNS and SASEGT. The CDR3 protein is CASSAGTGAGELFF. The CDR3 DNA reads as TGTGCCAGCAGTGCTGGGACAGGGGCCGGGGAGCTGTTTTTT.

The chain has TRBV5-1 and TRBJ2-3; D call uncertain. The V gene's germline CDR1 is SGHRS and CDR2 YFSETQ. The V end lost 0 bases, the J end lost 1 base, and 9 bases lay between the germline ends. There are 15 residues in the CDR3. DNA of the CDR3: TGCGCCAGCAGCTTGGAGATGGCTGGCACAGATACGCAGTATTTT. It encodes CASSLEMAGTDTQYF.

The chain is built from TRBV20-1 and TRBJ2-7; no clear D gene. The CDR3 has 11 amino acids. Germline V gene sequence: CDR1 DFQATT, CDR2 SNEGSKA (reference sequence). V was pared by 2 bases and J by 3 bases, with 5 bases between. The CDR3 protein is CSARLNYEQYF. The CDR3 DNA reads as TGCAGTGCTAGATTGAACTACGAGCAGTACTTC.

V gene TRBV9 combines with J gene TRBJ1-1; perhaps TRBD1 as D (5 bases). Germline V gene lookup returns CDR1 SGDLS and CDR2 YYNGEE. This CDR3 comprises 14 residues. V lost 3 bases to trimming and J lost 1 base, with 10 bases between them. The CDR3 loop is CASSGGTSNTEAFF. The CDR3 coding sequence is TGTGCCAGCAGCGGCGGGACGTCGAACACTGAAGCTTTCTTT.

This clone was detected once. The chain joins TRBV15 to TRBJ2-7, with D possibly being TRBD1 or TRBD2 (5 bases each). The CDR3 is 12 residues long. Germline CDR1 LNHNV, CDR2 YYDKDF (reference sequence). V was shortened by 5 bases and J by 3 bases, with 8 bases between the two germline ends. CDR3 region: CATSPGGYEQYF. In nucleotides, the CDR3 is TGTGCCACCAGCCCTGGGGGCTACGAGCAGTACTTC.

V and J are TRBV30 and TRBJ2-7; 8 nucleotides match TRBD2. Per germline, CDR1 GTSNPN and CDR2 SVGIG (reference sequence). This CDR3 spans 14 amino acids. Losses at the gene ends were 5 bases for V and 3 bases for J; bases not matched to a gene: 9. CDR3 coding DNA: TGTGCCTGGTCGGGGGGGCAGGGCTTCTACGAGCAGTACTTC. It translates to CAWSGGQGFYEQYF.

This chain connects TRBV5-1 to TRBJ1-1; tentative D call: TRBD1 (6 bases). The CDR3 extends over 15 amino acids. Germline V gives CDR1 SGHRS, CDR2 YFSETQ. Deletions cut 4 bases from V and 0 bases from J, with 13 bases between. The CDR3 loop is CASSPRTAMNTEAFF. CDR3 in DNA: TGCGCCAGCAGCCCCCGGACAGCGATGAACACTGAAGCTTTCTTT.

The rearrangement uses TRBV5-6 and TRBJ2-5, with 10 bases that match TRBD1. This CDR3 region has 15 residues. Germline V gives CDR1 SGHDT, CDR2 YYEEEE. Germline trimming cut 4 bases from V and 9 bases from J; bases unmatched to any gene: 12. CDR3 coding DNA: TGTGCCAGCAGCCCGCTGCCGGGACAGGGGTCGCCCCAGTACTTC. Translation: CASSPLPGQGSPQYF.

The CDR3 loop is CASSSAGHFNVLTF. The CDR3 DNA follows: TGTGCCAGCAGCTCAGCGGGACACTTCAACGTCCTGACTTTC. The rearrangement links TRBV7-2 to TRBJ2-6; TRBD2 is a possible D gene (7 bases). Germline V gives CDR1 SGHTA, CDR2 FQGNSA. The CDR3 has 14 amino acids. The V and J ends lost 4 bases and 9 bases respectively, with 13 bases between them.

The chain recombines TRBV7-9 with TRBJ2-1; the match to TRBD2 covers 11 bases. This CDR3 contains 16 residues. The J segment lost 5 bases and the V segment lost 1 base, leaving 4 bases of the junction unmatched. Germline CDR1 is SEHNR and CDR2 is FQNEAQ (reference sequence). The CDR3 region has the DNA TGTGCCAGCAGCTTAGTAGCACTAGCGGGGGACAATGAGCAGTTCTTC. It translates to CASSLVALAGDNEQFF.

This chain uses TRBV7-9 with TRBJ1-1; D perhaps matches TRBD1 (5 bases). The CDR3 is 14 amino acids. Germline V lookup: CDR1 SEHNR, CDR2 FQNEAQ (reference sequence). V was shortened by 1 base and J by 6 bases, with 12 bases between the two germline ends. CDR3 nucleotides: TGTGCCAGCAGCTTAGGCGGCCTGGGGGCTGAAGCTTTCTTT. Translation gives CASSLGGLGAEAFF.

The chain is built from TRBV7-9 and TRBJ2-1; D gene ambiguous. The CDR3 totals 15 residues. Between the trimmed V and J ends, which lost 5 bases and 3 bases, there was a span of 14 bases. Germline CDR1 is SEHNR and CDR2 is FQNEAQ (reference sequence). CDR3 sequence: CASSRFIGSYNEQFF. The CDR3 DNA sequence: TGTGCCAGCAGCCGATTCATCGGCAGCTACAATGAGCAGTTCTTC.